The following is a TCR beta chain sequence with its context. Looked up from germline, CDR1 is SEHNR and CDR2 is FQNEAQ (reference sequence). The length of the CDR3 is 19 residues. V shed 4 bases, J shed 3 bases, and the junction held 11 bases outside the gene matches. The authors reverse transcribed roughly 0.5 to 1 ug RNA with random hexamers. immunoSEQ multiplex PCR amplified TCR beta CDR3 across 54 Vbeta, 13 Jbeta. MiXCR, run by TCRdb on the immunoSEQ multiplex PCR reads, gives a single entry per CDR3 protein. Here the sample spans around 46,000 distinct CDR3 sequences, roughly 92% being singletons. This record comes from a study of CD8 T cells in Susac syndrome. The sequenced target, TCR beta, came from blood CD8+ and CD4+ T cells.

The sequence derives from a human donor in good health. Sequenced: CD8+ T cells from PBMCs. The genes are TRBV7-9 and TRBJ2-3, with 15 bases aligning to TRBD2. CDR3 in DNA: TGTGCCAGCAGCTCCGGACTAGCGGGAGGGCCTAGGGTAACAGATACGCAGTATTTT. Its translation is CASSSGLAGGPRVTDTQYF.